The next 29 T cell receptor beta chains were all read from a single sample in a study of Tregs in tolerant kidney transplant recipients (dated by TCRdb to between 2018 and 2021). The protocol used for the library was the immunoSEQ multiplex PCR assay. Held by TCRdb, this immuneACCESS table contains in-frame sequences only and omits some clones. Under half of the omission traces to an unresolved V gene where checked; the cause of the rest is unknown. This sample holds about 240,000 clones; about 80% were observed only once. The top ten clones comprise about 0.68% of the sample. The sample consisted of CD4+ T cells from blood. These receptors all come from a human donor in good health.

This chain links TRBV29-1 with TRBJ2-5; D possibly corresponds to TRBD1 (5 bases). With 7 bases removed from V and 2 bases from J, the gap between germline ends came to 8 bases. The CDR3 has 11 amino acids. Germline CDR1 is SQVTM and CDR2 is ANQGSEA. In nucleotides, the CDR3 is TGCAGCGCTCGACAGCAAGAGACCCAGTACTTC. This encodes CSARQQETQYF.

V is TRBV6-1 and J is TRBJ1-3; TRBD1 might be the D (5 bases). Germline-derived CDR1 and CDR2 are MNHNS and SASEGT. The CDR3 runs 14 residues. The V and J ends lost 4 bases and 4 bases respectively, with 11 bases between them. The CDR3 nucleotides read TGTGCCAGCAGTGGACGGGACCGGGGAAACACCATATATTTT. Its protein is CASSGRDRGNTIYF.

This chain joins TRBV27 and TRBJ1-1; 8 bases match TRBD1. The CDR3 spans 14 residues. Germline lookup yields CDR1 MNHEY and CDR2 SMNVEV (reference sequence). V dropped 3 bases and J dropped 3; count of bases not matched to a gene: 3. DNA of the CDR3: TGTGCCAGCAGTTTTGGCAGGGGGCACACTGAAGCTTTCTTT. Its translation: CASSFGRGHTEAFF.

This rearrangement joins TRBV10-1 to TRBJ1-5; D is possibly TRBD1 (6 bases). V gave up 6 bases and J gave up 0 bases, with 9 bases separating them. The CDR3 is made up of 14 amino acids. Germline assignment: CDR1 WNHNN and CDR2 SYGVQD (reference sequence). CDR3 residues: CASSSRGSNQPQHF. The CDR3 nucleotides are TGCGCCAGCAGCAGCAGGGGTAGCAATCAGCCCCAGCATTTT.

The gene calls are TRBV4-1 and TRBJ1-1; 11 bases map to TRBD1. Germline CDR1 reads MGHRA; CDR2 reads YSYEKL. The CDR3 is made up of 15 amino acids. The junction had 6 bases not matched to a gene; V was cut back by 4 bases and J by 5 bases. The CDR3 spells CASSRGQGARTEAFF. The CDR3 DNA reads TGCGCCAGCAGCCGAGGACAGGGGGCAAGAACTGAAGCTTTCTTT.

This chain connects TRBV7-8 to TRBJ1-6; 8 positions agree with TRBD1. Looked up from germline, CDR1 is SGHVS and CDR2 is FQNEAQ. Losses at the gene ends were 3 bases for V and 0 bases for J; bases not matched to a gene: 4. The CDR3 length is 17 residues. CDR3 sequence reads: CASSLGQASSYNSPLHF. The CDR3 nucleotides are TGTGCCAGCAGCTTGGGACAGGCGAGCTCCTATAATTCACCCCTCCACTTT.

The CDR3 loop is CSVGRGWNTGELFF. The DNA for the CDR3 is TGCAGCGTTGGGAGGGGGTGGAACACCGGGGAGCTGTTTTTT. The rearrangement joins TRBV29-1 to TRBJ2-2; D possibly matches TRBD1 or TRBD2 (6 bases each). CDR1 is SQVTM and CDR2 is ANQGSEA in the germline V gene. V dropped 4 bases and J dropped 1 base, with 10 bases sitting between them. The CDR3 is made up of 14 amino acids.

The CDR3 nucleotides read TGTGCCTGGACAAAGGGGGCCACCTCCTACAATGAGCAGTTCTTC. Translation gives CAWTKGATSYNEQFF. The gene calls are TRBV30 and TRBJ2-1, with 7 bases aligning to TRBD1. The length of the CDR3 is 15 residues. V shed 4 bases and J 0 bases; nucleotides not matched to a gene: 6. Germline CDR1 reads GTSNPN; CDR2 reads SVGIG (reference sequence).

This chain connects TRBV10-1 to TRBJ1-1; D unclear. The germline gives CDR1 WNHNN, CDR2 SYGVQD (reference sequence). There are 15 residues in the CDR3. V was cut by 3 bases and J by 3 bases, with 14 bases left in between. The CDR3 loop is CASSEGRVEDTEAFF. CDR3 nucleotides: TGCGCCAGCAGTGAAGGCAGAGTGGAGGACACTGAAGCTTTCTTT.

The chain recombines TRBV7-8 with TRBJ2-5, with a weak D call TRBD2 (5 bases). The germline V and J ends were trimmed by 1 base and 5 bases, with 14 bases remaining between them. Per the germline V gene, CDR1 is SGHVS and CDR2 is FQNEAQ. The CDR3 loop spans 15 amino acids. The CDR3 loop reads CASSLGDFRGETQYF. The CDR3 DNA is TGTGCCAGCAGCTTAGGAGACTTCCGAGGGGAGACCCAGTACTTC. Based on the CDR3 plus reference TRBV7-8 and TRBJ2-5, the full variable domain is GAGVSQSPRYKVAKRGQDVALRCDPISGHVSLFWYQQALGQGPEFLTYFQNEAQLDKSGLPSDRFFAERPEGSVSTLKIQRTQQEDSAVYLCASSLGDFRGETQYFGPGTRLLVL.

The chain combines TRBV19 with TRBJ1-2; TRBD1 agrees at 9 bases. The CDR3 length is 15 residues. The J segment lost 2 bases and the V segment lost 5 bases, leaving 6 bases of the junction unmatched. The germline CDR1 and CDR2 sequences are LNHDA and SQIVND (reference sequence). CDR3 region: CASSALGTGNYGYTF. In DNA, the CDR3 is TGTGCCAGTAGTGCGCTCGGGACAGGGAACTATGGCTACACCTTC. The entire variable domain, with the rest obtained from reference TRBV19 and TRBJ1-2, is as follows: DGGITQSPKYLFRKEGQNVTLSCEQNLNHDAMYWYRQDPGQGLRLIYYSQIVNDFQKGDIAEGYSVSREKKESFPLTVTSAQKNPTAFYLCASSALGTGNYGYTFGSGTRLTVV.

The genes are TRBV20-1 and TRBJ2-5; D gene ambiguous. The CDR3 extends over 11 amino acids. V was clipped by 1 base and J by 5 bases, with 5 bases between them. Per germline, CDR1 DFQATT and CDR2 SNEGSKA (reference sequence). CDR3 DNA sequence: TGCAGTGCTAGAGGCCGGGAGACCCAGTACTTC. Translation gives CSARGRETQYF.

This rearrangement joins TRBV18 to TRBJ2-7; 8 bases align to TRBD1. V shed 3 bases and J 0 bases; nucleotides not matched to a gene: 4. Germline CDR1 reads KGHSH; CDR2 reads LQKENI. The CDR3 consists of 15 residues. The CDR3 DNA reads TGTGCCAGCTCACCCTCGACAGGGGCCTCCTACGAGCAGTACTTC. Translated, it gives CASSPSTGASYEQYF.

This clone was seen just once. Within the sample, other DNA sequences also encode this same CDR3. The rearrangement uses TRBV7-2 and TRBJ2-1; D not certain. From germline, CDR1 is SGHTA and CDR2 FQGNSA. The V end lost 5 bases, the J end lost 16 bases, and 9 bases lay between the germline ends. This CDR3 is built from 9 residues. The CDR3 nucleotides are TGTGCCAGCAGCACGCTAGGATTCTTC. It yields the protein CASSTLGFF.

For this clone: Other nucleotide sequences in the sample specify the same CDR3. The chain has TRBV5-1 and TRBJ2-7, with no clear D. Trimming left V 0 bases short and J 2 bases short, with 6 bases between. This CDR3 is built from 13 residues. Germline CDR1 and CDR2: SGHRS and YFSETQ. The CDR3 coding sequence is TGCGCCAGCAGCTTGGTGGCCCCCTACGAGCAGTACTTC. Translated, it gives CASSLVAPYEQYF. Full variable domain (rest looked up from reference TRBV5-1 and TRBJ2-7): KAGVTQTPRYLIKTRGQQVTLSCSPISGHRSVSWYQQTPGQGLQFLFEYFSETQRNKGNFPGRFSGRQFSNSRSEMNVSTLELGDSALYLCASSLVAPYEQYFGPGTRLTVT.

The J gene is TRBJ2-3, the V gene TRBV7-6, with TRBD1 identical over 8 bases. CDR3 length: 15 residues. V shed 2 bases, J shed 4 bases, and the junction held 5 bases outside the gene matches. Germline assignment: CDR1 SGHVS and CDR2 FNYEAQ. In DNA, the CDR3 is TGTGCCAGCAGCTTAAATTCAGGGGGCGCAGATACGCAGTATTTT. Translated, it gives CASSLNSGGADTQYF.

The V gene is TRBV18, the J gene TRBJ2-5, with no clear D. Germline-derived CDR1 and CDR2 are KGHSH and LQKENI. Deletions cut 0 bases from V and 5 bases from J, with 4 bases between. The CDR3 has 12 amino acids. CDR3 nucleotides: TGTGCCAGCTCACCACCGACCGAGACCCAGTACTTC. It translates to CASSPPTETQYF.

V usage is TRBV5-4 and J usage is TRBJ2-1, with TRBD1 matching 9 bases. Germline CDR1 SGHNT, CDR2 YYREEE (reference sequence). This CDR3 has 14 residues. V shed 3 bases, J shed 7 bases, and the junction held 5 bases outside the gene matches. The CDR3 nucleotides read TGTGCCAGCAGCTCCGGACAGGGGTGGAATGAGCAGTTCTTC. Translating gives CASSSGQGWNEQFF. Complete variable domain (other parts from reference TRBV5-4 and TRBJ2-1): ETGVTQSPTHLIKTRGQQVTLRCSSQSGHNTVSWYQQALGQGPQFIFQYYREEENGRGNFPPRFSGLQFPNYSSELNVNALELDDSALYLCASSSGQGWNEQFFGPGTRLTVL.

This chain links TRBV2 with TRBJ1-1; D remains unclear. With 10 bases removed from V and 1 base from J, the gap between germline ends came to 19 bases. The CDR3 extends over 15 amino acids. Germline V gene data show CDR1 as SNHLY and CDR2 as FYNNEI. The CDR3 here is CATTIEAGENTEAFF. The CDR3 nucleotides are TGTGCCACCACCATTGAGGCAGGCGAGAACACTGAAGCTTTCTTT.

The sample holds one count of this clone. An end of the junction does not agree with germline; a read error may underlie this. This rearrangement joins TRBV18 to TRBJ1-6; TRBD1 is a possible D gene (5 bases). The CDR3 runs 15 residues. Germline assignment: CDR1 KGHSH and CDR2 LQKENI. In DNA, the CDR3 is TGTGCCAGCGCACCAGGCCCACGCGGGGGTTCACCCCTCCACTTT. It yields the protein CASAPGPRGGSPLHF.

The chain is built from TRBV6-5 and TRBJ2-3; either TRBD1 or TRBD2 may fit D (5 bases each). The germline V and J ends were trimmed by 5 bases and 4 bases, with 13 bases remaining between them. The CDR3 extends over 14 amino acids. Germline V gene lookup returns CDR1 MNHEY and CDR2 SVGAGI. The CDR3 sequence: CASSEQRGSDTQYF. The DNA for the CDR3 is TGTGCCAGCAGTGAACAGAGGGGATCAGATACGCAGTATTTT.

The V and J genes are TRBV5-4 and TRBJ1-2, with 7 bases aligning to TRBD1. J lost 4 bases, V lost 3 bases, and 6 bases had no gene match. Germline CDR1 and CDR2: SGHNT and YYREEE (reference sequence). This CDR3 region has 14 residues. The CDR3 reads CASSSTGLIYGYTF. CDR3 bases: TGTGCCAGCAGCTCGACAGGGCTCATCTATGGCTACACCTTC.

V is TRBV10-2 and J is TRBJ2-7; the D gene is possibly TRBD2 (6 bases). V was cut by 8 bases and J by 3 bases, with 14 bases left in between. This CDR3 is built from 13 residues. Germline CDR1 reads WSHSY; CDR2 reads SAAADI. For the CDR3, the DNA is TGCGCCAGCTGTAGCGGAGCAGGCTACGAGCAGTACTTC. Translated, it gives CASCSGAGYEQYF.

V gene TRBV6-6 combines with J gene TRBJ2-7; D might be TRBD1 or TRBD2, each matching 6 bases. This CDR3 contains 15 residues. Trimming shortened V by 2 bases and J by 1 base, and 12 bases separated the two germline ends. Germline V gene lookup returns CDR1 MNHNY and CDR2 SVGAGI (reference sequence). This CDR3 reads CASSYLRGGSYEQYF. The CDR3 coding sequence is TGTGCCAGCAGTTACCTGAGAGGGGGGTCCTACGAGCAGTACTTC.

The chain joins TRBV5-1 to TRBJ2-1; 11 nucleotides agree with TRBD2. The CDR3 runs to 18 residues. Germline trimming cut 1 base from V and 4 bases from J; bases unmatched to any gene: 10. CDR1 and CDR2 (germline): SGHRS, YFSETQ. CDR3 bases: TGCGCCAGCAGCTTGTTCACTAGCGGGAGTATCCTTTACAATGAGCAGTTCTTC. Translated: CASSLFTSGSILYNEQFF.

This clone was detected once. The V call is TRBV5-1, the J call TRBJ1-3, with D perhaps TRBD1 (5 bases). V was pared by 2 bases and J by 2 bases, with 17 bases between. Germline loops: CDR1 SGHRS, CDR2 YFSETQ. The CDR3 is 17 amino acids. This chain's CDR3 is CASSFSGTKGAGNTIYF. CDR3 bases: TGCGCCAGCAGCTTCTCCGGGACGAAGGGCGCTGGAAACACCATATATTTT.

Concerning this clone itself: This CDR3 is also generated by other DNA sequences in the sample. The genes are TRBV6-1 and TRBJ1-2; 8 nucleotides align to TRBD1. The V gene's germline CDR1 is MNHNS and CDR2 SASEGT. The J segment lost 3 bases and the V segment lost 5 bases, leaving 2 bases of the junction unmatched. This CDR3 region has 13 residues. The CDR3 nucleotides are TGTGCCAGCAGTAGGACAGGGCACTATGGCTACACCTTC. Translating it yields CASSRTGHYGYTF.

V and J are TRBV18 and TRBJ2-3; no clear D gene. V shed 5 bases and J shed 6 bases, with 9 bases lying between them. The CDR3 runs 12 residues. The germline gives CDR1 KGHSH, CDR2 LQKENI. The CDR3 protein is CASSYTRDTQYF. Here the CDR3 DNA reads TGTGCCAGCTCATATACGCGGGATACGCAGTATTTT. Combining the CDR3 with reference TRBV18 and TRBJ2-3 gives the whole variable domain NAGVMQNPRHLVRRRGQEARLRCSPMKGHSHVYWYRQLPEEGLKFMVYLQKENIIDESGMPKERFSAEFPKEGPSILRIQQVVRGDSAAYFCASSYTRDTQYFGPGTRLTVL.

This clone appeared a single time. The CDR3 DNA sequence: TGTGCCAGCAGCGGGTTGGCAAGGCCTAGCTCTGGAAACACCATATATTTT. Its translation: CASSGLARPSSGNTIYF. This chain links TRBV5-6 with TRBJ1-3; D gene uncertain. Between the trimmed V and J ends, which lost 4 bases and 0 bases, there was a span of 17 bases. Germline loops: CDR1 SGHDT, CDR2 YYEEEE. The CDR3 spans 17 residues.